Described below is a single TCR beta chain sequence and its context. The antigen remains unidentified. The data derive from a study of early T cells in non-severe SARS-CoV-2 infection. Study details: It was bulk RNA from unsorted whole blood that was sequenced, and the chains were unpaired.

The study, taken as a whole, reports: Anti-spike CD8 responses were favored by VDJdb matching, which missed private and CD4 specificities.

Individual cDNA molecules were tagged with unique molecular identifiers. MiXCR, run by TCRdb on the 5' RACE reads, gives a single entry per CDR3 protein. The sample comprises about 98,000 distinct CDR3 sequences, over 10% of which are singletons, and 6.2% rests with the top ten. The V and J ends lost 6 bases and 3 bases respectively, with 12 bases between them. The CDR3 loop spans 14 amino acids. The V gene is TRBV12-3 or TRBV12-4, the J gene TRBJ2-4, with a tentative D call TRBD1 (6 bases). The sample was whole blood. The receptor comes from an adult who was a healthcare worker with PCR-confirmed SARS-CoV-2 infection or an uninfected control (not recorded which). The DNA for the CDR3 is TGTGCCAGCAGAGGCGACAGGAGCAAAAACATTCAGTACTTC. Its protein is CASRGDRSKNIQYF.